This TCR beta chain is from a study of post-analysis software for immune sequencing data. A remark on this clonotype: The target antigen is unknown.

TCR beta libraries were prepared from cDNA with unique molecular identifiers. TCRdb reprocessed the PCR reads via MiXCR and lists one record per CDR3 protein. The sample shows approximately 350,000 distinct CDR3 sequences, approximately 38% of them seen only once. Regarding the study as a whole: There were about 5 TRBV segments more frequent in patients than controls, and TRBV5-6, TRBV5-1 and TRBV20-1 were among them.

This CDR3 spans 14 amino acids. Unmatched junction bases numbered 8, after V lost 6 bases and J lost 3 bases. Per the germline V gene, CDR1 is SGHRS and CDR2 is YFSETQ. Sequences were obtained from blood. The source of this sequence is a girl aged 10 to 17 with multiple sclerosis. The chain has TRBV5-1 and TRBJ2-7; 8 bases are shared with TRBD1. In nucleotides, the CDR3 is TGCGCCAGCAACTATGGGACAGGCAACTACGAGCAGTACTTC. This sequence encodes CASNYGTGNYEQYF.